This entry is about one TCR beta chain. Profiled with immunoSEQ multiplex PCR; TCRdb holds only in-frame clones, not every one. The table has 380,000 or so clones, approximately 86% seen once. The CDR3 consists of 14 residues. Germline-derived CDR1 and CDR2 are SGHTA and FQGTGA. V dropped 5 bases and J dropped 1 base, with 8 bases sitting between them. The sample belongs to a study of Ad26.COV2.S vaccination and SARS-CoV-2 variants. For the study at large: By the intramuscular route, Ad26.COV2.S was given once, or twice 56 days apart.

Noted treatment: around 19 received Ad26.COV2.S at low or high dose, single or two shots; roughly 5 received placebo; per-sample allocation not given. Day 63 following the first vaccine or placebo injection was when the samples were taken. Boston supplied an adult donor aged 18-55 years. The sample here was peripheral blood, taken in a trial of Ad26.COV2.S vaccine versus placebo. The TCR sequence derives from a person aged 18-65 years who received the Ad26.COV2.S COVID-19 vaccine or a placebo. The chain combines TRBV7-3 with TRBJ2-2; no clear D gene. CDR3 protein: CASSPSRNTGELFF. CDR3 bases: TGTGCCAGCAGCCCGAGCCGGAACACCGGGGAGCTGTTTTTT.